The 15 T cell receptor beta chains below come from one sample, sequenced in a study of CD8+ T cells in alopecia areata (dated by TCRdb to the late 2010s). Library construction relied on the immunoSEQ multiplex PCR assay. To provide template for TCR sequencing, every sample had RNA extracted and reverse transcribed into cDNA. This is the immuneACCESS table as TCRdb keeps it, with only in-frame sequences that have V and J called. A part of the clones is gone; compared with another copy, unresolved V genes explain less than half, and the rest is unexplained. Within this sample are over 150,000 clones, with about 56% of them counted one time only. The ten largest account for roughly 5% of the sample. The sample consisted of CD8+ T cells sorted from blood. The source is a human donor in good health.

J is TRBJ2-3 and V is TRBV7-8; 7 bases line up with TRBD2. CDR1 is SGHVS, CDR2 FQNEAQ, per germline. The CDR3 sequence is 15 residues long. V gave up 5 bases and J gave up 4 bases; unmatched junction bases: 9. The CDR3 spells CASSPPAGRADTQYF. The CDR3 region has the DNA TGTGCCAGCAGCCCTCCAGCGGGGCGGGCAGATACGCAGTATTTT.

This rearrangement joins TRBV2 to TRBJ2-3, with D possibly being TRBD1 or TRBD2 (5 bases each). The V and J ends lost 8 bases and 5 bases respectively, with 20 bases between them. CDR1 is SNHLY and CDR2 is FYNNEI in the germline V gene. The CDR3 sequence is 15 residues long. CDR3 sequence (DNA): TGTGCCAGCGGGGGACCTATTCGAATCGAAGATACGCAGTATTTT. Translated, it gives CASGGPIRIEDTQYF.

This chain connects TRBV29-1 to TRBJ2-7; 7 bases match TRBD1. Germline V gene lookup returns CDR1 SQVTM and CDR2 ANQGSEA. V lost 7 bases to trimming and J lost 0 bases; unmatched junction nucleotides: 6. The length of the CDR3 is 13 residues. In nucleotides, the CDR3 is TGCAGCGCCCAGACAGGGATCTCCTACGAGCAGTACTTC. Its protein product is CSAQTGISYEQYF.

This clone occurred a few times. In nucleotides, the CDR3 is TGCAGCGCGGAAAGGGGACTTACACATGGCTACACCTTC. This gives the protein CSAERGLTHGYTF. This chain connects TRBV29-1 to TRBJ1-2; D possibly corresponds to TRBD1 (5 bases). CDR3 length equals 13 residues. Per the germline V gene, CDR1 is SQVTM and CDR2 is ANQGSEA. Trimming stripped 7 bases from V and 6 bases from J, with 18 bases between.

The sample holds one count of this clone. CDR3 DNA sequence: TGTGCCAGCAGCCCCTCCCAGGGGCAAGACATTCAGTACTTC. This codes for CASSPSQGQDIQYF. The chain links TRBV7-9 to TRBJ2-4; the D gene is possibly TRBD1 (6 bases). The ends were cut back, 5 bases at V and 8 bases at J, with 16 bases in the middle. The CDR3 is 14 residues long. Germline lookup yields CDR1 SEHNR and CDR2 FQNEAQ (reference sequence).

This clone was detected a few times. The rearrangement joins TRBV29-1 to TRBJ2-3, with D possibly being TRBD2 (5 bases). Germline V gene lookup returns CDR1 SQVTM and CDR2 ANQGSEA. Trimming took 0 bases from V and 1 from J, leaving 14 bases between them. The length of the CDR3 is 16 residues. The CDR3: CSVEDLPGIGTDTQYF. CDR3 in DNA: TGCAGCGTTGAAGATCTTCCCGGGATAGGCACAGATACGCAGTATTTT.

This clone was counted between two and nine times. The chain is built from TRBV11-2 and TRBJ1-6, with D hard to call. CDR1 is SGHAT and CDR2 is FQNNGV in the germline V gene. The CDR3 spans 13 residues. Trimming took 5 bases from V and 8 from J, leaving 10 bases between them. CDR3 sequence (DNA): TGTGCCAGCAGCCCGAATACGGATTCACCCCTCCACTTT. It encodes CASSPNTDSPLHF.

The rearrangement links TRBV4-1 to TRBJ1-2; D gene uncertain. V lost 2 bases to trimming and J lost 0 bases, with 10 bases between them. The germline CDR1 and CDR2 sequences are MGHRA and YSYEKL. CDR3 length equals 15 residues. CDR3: CASSQLTESNYGYTF. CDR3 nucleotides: TGCGCCAGCAGCCAACTGACGGAATCTAACTATGGCTACACCTTC.

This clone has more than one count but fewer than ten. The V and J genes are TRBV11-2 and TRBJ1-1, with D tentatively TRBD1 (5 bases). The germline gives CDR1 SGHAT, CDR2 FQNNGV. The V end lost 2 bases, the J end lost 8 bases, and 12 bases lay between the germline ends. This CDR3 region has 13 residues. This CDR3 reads CASSLRRDREAFF. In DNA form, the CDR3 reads TGTGCCAGCAGCTTAAGACGGGACCGGGAAGCTTTCTTT.

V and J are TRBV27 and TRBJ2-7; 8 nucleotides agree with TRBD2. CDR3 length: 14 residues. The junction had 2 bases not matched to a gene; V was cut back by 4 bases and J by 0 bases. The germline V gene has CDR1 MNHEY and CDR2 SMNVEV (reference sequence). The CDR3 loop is CASSWRGASYEQYF. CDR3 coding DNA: TGTGCCAGCAGTTGGCGGGGGGCCTCCTACGAGCAGTACTTC.

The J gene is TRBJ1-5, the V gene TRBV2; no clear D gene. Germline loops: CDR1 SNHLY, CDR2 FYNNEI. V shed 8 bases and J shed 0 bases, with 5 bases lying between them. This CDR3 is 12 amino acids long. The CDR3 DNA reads TGTGCCAGCCAAGATAGCAATCAGCCCCAGCATTTT. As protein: CASQDSNQPQHF.

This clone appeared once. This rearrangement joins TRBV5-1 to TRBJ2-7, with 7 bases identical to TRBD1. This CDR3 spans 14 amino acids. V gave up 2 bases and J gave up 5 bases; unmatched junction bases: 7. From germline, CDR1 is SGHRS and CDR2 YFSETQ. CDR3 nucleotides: TGCGCCAGCAGCTTAGTCAGGGGGACCGACGAGCAGTACTTC. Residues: CASSLVRGTDEQYF. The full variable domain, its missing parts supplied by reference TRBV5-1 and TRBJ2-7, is KAGVTQTPRYLIKTRGQQVTLSCSPISGHRSVSWYQQTPGQGLQFLFEYFSETQRNKGNFPGRFSGRQFSNSRSEMNVSTLELGDSALYLCASSLVRGTDEQYFGPGTRLTVT.

CDR3 amino acids: CASSSDKIGYTF. In DNA form, the CDR3 reads TGCGCCAGCAGCTCGGACAAGATTGGCTACACCTTC. The chain is built from TRBV5-1 and TRBJ1-2; possibly TRBD1 for D (5 bases). The CDR3 consists of 12 residues. Germline CDR1 is SGHRS and CDR2 is YFSETQ. Between the trimmed V and J ends, which lost 3 bases and 7 bases, there was a span of 10 bases.

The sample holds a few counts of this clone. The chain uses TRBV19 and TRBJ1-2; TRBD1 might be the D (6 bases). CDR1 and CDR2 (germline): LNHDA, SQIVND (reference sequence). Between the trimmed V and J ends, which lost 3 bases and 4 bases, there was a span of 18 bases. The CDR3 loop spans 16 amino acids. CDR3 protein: CASSMTGTKRAYGYTF. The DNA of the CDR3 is TGTGCCAGTAGTATGACCGGGACAAAGCGCGCCTATGGCTACACCTTC. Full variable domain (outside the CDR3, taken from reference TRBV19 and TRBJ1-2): DGGITQSPKYLFRKEGQNVTLSCEQNLNHDAMYWYRQDPGQGLRLIYYSQIVNDFQKGDIAEGYSVSREKKESFPLTVTSAQKNPTAFYLCASSMTGTKRAYGYTFGSGTRLTVV.

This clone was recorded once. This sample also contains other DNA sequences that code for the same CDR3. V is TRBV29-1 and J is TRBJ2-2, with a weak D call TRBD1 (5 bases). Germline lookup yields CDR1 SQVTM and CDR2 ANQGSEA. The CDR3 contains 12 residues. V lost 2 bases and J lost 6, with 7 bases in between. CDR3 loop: CSVEKGSGELFF. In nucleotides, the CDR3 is TGCAGCGTTGAAAAGGGGTCCGGGGAGCTGTTTTTT.